These 21 T cell receptor beta chains came from one sample sequenced in a study of blood T cells in healthy people across ages (dated by TCRdb to about 2015). Libraries were constructed by 5' RACE. Instrument used: Illumina HiSeq 2500. A second PCR of about 7 to 12 cycles was performed with a sample-barcoded 5' primer and a J-beta primer mix. TCRdb took the public reads, trimmed them with fastp at Q25, ran MiXCR for clone calling and kept in-frame beta chains. Every distinct CDR3 protein forms one entry, paired with its most common genes and DNA. The sample yields 1.5 million to 2 million distinct CDR3 sequences; about 28% were counted once. Approximately 7.7% of the sample comes from the top ten. Sequencing used blood. The receptor source for this set is a woman under 40 in good health.

The J gene is TRBJ1-3, the V gene TRBV2, with D possibly matching TRBD1 (5 bases). The CDR3 loop spans 14 amino acids. Looked up from germline, CDR1 is SNHLY and CDR2 is FYNNEI. V shed 8 bases and J shed 1 base, with 12 bases lying between them. CDR3 nucleotide sequence: TGTGCCAGCGGGACCGTACGTTCTGGAAACACCATATATTTT. Translating gives CASGTVRSGNTIYF.

The chain is built from TRBV3-1 and TRBJ1-1; D gene uncertain. The CDR3 consists of 13 residues. Germline-derived CDR1 and CDR2 are LGHDT and YNNKEL (reference sequence). V lost 7 bases and J 0 bases, leaving 9 bases between the germline ends. The CDR3 loop is CASMDLMNTEAFF. In nucleotides, the CDR3 is TGTGCCAGCATGGACCTTATGAACACTGAAGCTTTCTTT.

As to this clonotype: Mismatch with germline at one junction end may stem from a read error. The chain is built from TRBV4-1 and TRBJ1-1, with D perhaps matching TRBD1 (5 bases). CDR3 size: 15 residues. Germline loops: CDR1 MGHRA, CDR2 YSYEKL. The CDR3 DNA follows: TGCGCCAGCAGTCAAGATACCGGGGACCACCAAGGAGCTTTCTTT. Protein: CASSQDTGDHQGAFF.

The V gene is TRBV15, the J gene TRBJ1-6; D unclear. CDR3 length equals 16 residues. V was shortened by 0 bases and J by 9 bases, with 15 bases between the two germline ends. Per the germline V gene, CDR1 is LNHNV and CDR2 is YYDKDF (reference sequence). CDR3 amino acids: CATSRDQTGYGSPLHF. The CDR3 coding sequence is TGTGCCACCAGCAGAGATCAGACGGGGTACGGTTCACCCCTCCACTTT.

This clonotype was observed a few times. This chain joins TRBV29-1 and TRBJ1-4, with TRBD1 identical over 7 bases. The germline gives CDR1 SQVTM, CDR2 ANQGSEA. J lost 5 bases, V lost 4 bases, and 4 bases had no gene match. The CDR3 runs 13 residues. CDR3 sequence reads: CSVAKQGNEKLFF. The DNA for the CDR3 is TGCAGCGTTGCAAAACAGGGGAATGAAAAACTGTTTTTT.

The DNA of the CDR3 is TGTGCCGTCTCCTCCGGACTCCACTACGAGCAGTTCTTC. It translates to CAVSSGLHYEQFF. The chain carries TRBV10-3 and TRBJ2-1; D possibly corresponds to TRBD2 (5 bases). CDR3 length: 13 residues. V dropped 11 bases and J dropped 10 bases, with 21 bases sitting between them. Germline-derived CDR1 and CDR2 are ENHRY and SYGVKD.

V usage is TRBV7-9 and J usage is TRBJ2-7; D may be TRBD1 (6 bases). Germline loops: CDR1 SEHNR, CDR2 FQNEAQ (reference sequence). V lost 5 bases, J lost 2 bases, and 13 bases lay in between. The CDR3 consists of 14 residues. The CDR3 nucleotides read TGTGCCAGCAGCGATGGATGGGGGCCCTACGAGCAGTACTTC. Residues: CASSDGWGPYEQYF.

There are many counts of this clonotype. The genes are TRBV5-1 and TRBJ2-6, with TRBD1 identical over 8 bases. The V gene end was trimmed by 5 bases and the J gene end by 1 base; junction bases not matched to a gene: 5. The CDR3 is made up of 16 amino acids. Looked up from germline, CDR1 is SGHRS and CDR2 is YFSETQ. This CDR3 is CASSFDRGSGANVLTF. CDR3 coding DNA: TGCGCCAGCAGTTTTGACAGGGGATCTGGGGCCAACGTCCTGACTTTC.

The chain is built from TRBV29-1 and TRBJ2-3; D possibly matches TRBD1 or TRBD2 (5 bases each). The germline V and J ends were trimmed by 8 bases and 2 bases, with 11 bases remaining between them. The CDR3 consists of 12 residues. CDR1 is SQVTM, CDR2 ANQGSEA, per germline. CDR3 sequence reads: CSQIGTTDTQYF. CDR3 nucleotide sequence: TGCAGCCAGATCGGGACCACAGATACGCAGTATTTT.

The V and J genes are TRBV27 and TRBJ2-7, with 7 bases aligning to TRBD2. V shed 6 bases, J shed 2 bases, and the junction held 7 bases outside the gene matches. The CDR3 has 14 amino acids. The germline V gene encodes CDR1 MNHEY and CDR2 SMNVEV (reference sequence). CDR3 nucleotide sequence: TGTGCCAGCAGCCAAAGACTAGCCCCCTACGAGCAGTACTTC. This codes for CASSQRLAPYEQYF.

This sequence joins TRBV29-1 and TRBJ2-1, with TRBD1 matching 12 bases. The trim removed 7 bases at V and 8 bases at J, leaving 12 bases unmatched. Germline CDR1 and CDR2: SQVTM and ANQGSEA. The CDR3 has 15 residues. The CDR3 region is CSATTPGQGAHEQFF. CDR3 in DNA: TGCAGCGCTACGACCCCGGGACAGGGGGCCCATGAGCAGTTCTTC.

This clonotype was counted between two and nine times. V usage is TRBV6-2 or TRBV6-3 and J usage is TRBJ2-1; 10 bases map to TRBD2. V shed 9 bases and J 3 bases; nucleotides not matched to a gene: 8. The CDR3 covers 15 residues. Germline assignment: CDR1 MNHEY and CDR2 SVGEGT. CDR3 nucleotides: TGTGCCAGTGGGGTAGCGGGAGGCATCTACAATGAGCAGTTCTTC. Translation: CASGVAGGIYNEQFF.

The rearrangement uses TRBV7-2 and TRBJ2-1; 12 nucleotides align to TRBD2. The CDR3 spans 16 residues. In germline, CDR1 is SGHTA, CDR2 FQGNSA. The V segment lost 5 bases and the J segment 9 bases; nucleotides outside the gene matches: 11. The DNA of the CDR3 is TGTGCCAGCAGCCCCGCCCTAGCGGGAGGGCTGGTTGAGCAGTTCTTC. This gives the protein CASSPALAGGLVEQFF. Supplemented by reference TRBV7-2 and TRBJ2-1, the full variable domain reads GAGVSQSPSNKVTEKGKDVELRCDPISGHTALYWYRQSLGQGLEFLIYFQGNSAPDKSGLPSDRFSAERTGGSVSTLTIQRTQQEDSAVYLCASSPALAGGLVEQFFGPGTRLTVL.

Many counts were recorded for this clonotype. The rearrangement joins TRBV10-3 to TRBJ1-6, with D possibly TRBD1 on 5 matching bases. The CDR3 runs to 13 residues. The germline gives CDR1 ENHRY, CDR2 SYGVKD. Trimming pared 3 bases from V and 7 bases from J, leaving 7 bases between. In nucleotides, the CDR3 is TGTGCCATCAGTGACAGGGAAAATTCACCCCTCCACTTT. It yields the protein CAISDRENSPLHF.

At least ten counts were recorded for this clonotype. The rearrangement uses TRBV11-2 and TRBJ2-5; 15 positions agree with TRBD2. J was trimmed by 2 bases and V by 5 bases; bases with no gene match: 9. CDR3 length equals 18 residues. Germline values: CDR1 SGHAT, CDR2 FQNNGV. CDR3: CASSPGTSGGLSQETQYF. DNA for the CDR3: TGTGCCAGCAGCCCAGGGACTAGCGGGGGGCTATCACAAGAGACCCAGTACTTC.

V gene TRBV12-3 or TRBV12-4 combines with J gene TRBJ2-5; 7 bases match TRBD1. The CDR3 totals 14 residues. Trimming removed 5 bases from V and 5 bases from J; junction bases left unmatched: 8. The CDR3 spells CASSQGTARETQYF. The DNA of the CDR3 is TGTGCCAGCAGTCAAGGGACAGCACGGGAGACCCAGTACTTC.

The table lists this clonotype with many counts. The chain carries TRBV5-1 and TRBJ2-1; TRBD2 aligns across 11 bases. The V and J ends lost 4 bases and 3 bases, in that order; junction bases with no gene match: 12. Germline lookup yields CDR1 SGHRS and CDR2 YFSETQ. This CDR3 is 18 amino acids long. The CDR3 bases are TGCGCCAGCAGCACCCCTAGCGGGGGGCACAACTACTACAATGAGCAGTTCTTC. The encoded protein is CASSTPSGGHNYYNEQFF.

This chain links TRBV21-1 with TRBJ2-7; the D call of TRBD1 is as the table states it, not checked on the DNA. TRBV21-1 is annotated as a pseudogene. This CDR3 is built from 14 residues. The CDR3 region has the DNA TGTGCCAGCAAGGGGGACAGGGGGCAATGCGAGCAGTACTTC. The encoded protein is CASKGDRGQCEQYF.

V is TRBV5-5 and J is TRBJ2-5; D gene unclear. The CDR3 totals 12 residues. Germline-derived CDR1 and CDR2 are SGHKS and YYEKEE (reference sequence). The ends were cut back, 0 bases at V and 7 bases at J, with 7 bases in the middle. The CDR3 loop reads CASSLDLRTQYF. In DNA form, the CDR3 reads TGTGCCAGCAGCTTGGACTTAAGGACCCAGTACTTC.

For the CDR3, the DNA is TGTGCCAGCAGCCAAGCGGCTAGGGAGCAGTTCTTC. Translation: CASSQAAREQFF. The chain joins TRBV3-1 to TRBJ2-1; D call uncertain. CDR1 and CDR2 from the germline V gene are LGHDT and YNNKEL (reference sequence). The CDR3 loop spans 12 amino acids. V shed 1 base and J shed 10 bases, with 8 bases lying between them.

The CDR3 DNA reads as TGCAGTGCTAGAGGTGGCGGGGGGGCCGGTGAGCAGTTCTTC. Encoded protein: CSARGGGGAGEQFF. This rearrangement joins TRBV20-1 to TRBJ2-1; 9 bases match TRBD2. The V segment lost 1 base and the J segment 9 bases; nucleotides outside the gene matches: 7. CDR1 and CDR2 from the germline V gene are DFQATT and SNEGSKA (reference sequence). This CDR3 contains 14 residues.